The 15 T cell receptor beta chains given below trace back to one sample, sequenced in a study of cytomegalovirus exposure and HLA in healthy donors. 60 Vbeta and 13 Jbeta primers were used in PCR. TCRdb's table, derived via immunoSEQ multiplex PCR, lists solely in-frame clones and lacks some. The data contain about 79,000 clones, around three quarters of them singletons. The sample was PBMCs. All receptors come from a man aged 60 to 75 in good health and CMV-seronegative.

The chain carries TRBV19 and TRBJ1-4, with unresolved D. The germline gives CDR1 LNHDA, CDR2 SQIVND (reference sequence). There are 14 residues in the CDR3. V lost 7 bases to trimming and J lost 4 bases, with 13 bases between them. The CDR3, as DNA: TGTGCCAGTACCCAGAGGCGGGATAATGAAAAACTGTTTTTT. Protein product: CASTQRRDNEKLFF.

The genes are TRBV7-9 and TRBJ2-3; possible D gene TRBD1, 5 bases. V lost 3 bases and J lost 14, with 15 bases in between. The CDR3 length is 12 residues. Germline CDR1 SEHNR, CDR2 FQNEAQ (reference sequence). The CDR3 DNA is TGTGCCAGCAGCTTCGACAGCTACTCAGGGTATTTT. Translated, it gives CASSFDSYSGYF.

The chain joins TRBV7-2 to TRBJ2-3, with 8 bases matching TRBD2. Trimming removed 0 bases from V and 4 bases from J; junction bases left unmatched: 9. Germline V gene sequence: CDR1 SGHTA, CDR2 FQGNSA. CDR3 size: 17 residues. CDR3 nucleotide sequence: TGTGCCAGCAGCTTAGCGCGTCGGGGGGGCCGGGCAGATACGCAGTATTTT. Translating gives CASSLARRGGRADTQYF.

The CDR3 is CASSPTRERIGETQYF. In DNA, the CDR3 is TGTGCCAGCAGCCCAACTAGGGAACGGATCGGAGAGACCCAGTACTTC. The chain employs TRBV7-8 and TRBJ2-5, with D perhaps TRBD2 (5 bases). CDR3 length: 16 residues. From germline, CDR1 is SGHVS and CDR2 FQNEAQ. V was clipped by 5 bases and J by 4 bases, with 20 bases between them.

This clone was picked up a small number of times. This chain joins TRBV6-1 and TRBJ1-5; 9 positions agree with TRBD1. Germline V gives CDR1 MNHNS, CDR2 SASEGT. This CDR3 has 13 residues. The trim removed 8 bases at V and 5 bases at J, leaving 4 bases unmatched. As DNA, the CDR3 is TGTGCCAGCGCGGACAGGGGAGATCAGCCCCAGCATTTT. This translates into CASADRGDQPQHF.

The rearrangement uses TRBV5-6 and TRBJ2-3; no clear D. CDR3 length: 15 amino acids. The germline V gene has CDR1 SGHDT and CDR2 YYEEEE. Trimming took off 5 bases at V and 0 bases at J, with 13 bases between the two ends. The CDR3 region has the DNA TGTGCCAGCAGTCACGACTTGCGGAGCACAGATACGCAGTATTTT. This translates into CASSHDLRSTDTQYF.

CDR3 loop: CASSSGLAGTGELFF. The CDR3 nucleotides read TGTGCCAGCAGTTCGGGACTAGCGGGCACCGGGGAGCTGTTTTTT. This rearrangement joins TRBV27 to TRBJ2-2; 12 bases agree with TRBD2. Germline trimming cut 4 bases from V and 4 bases from J; bases unmatched to any gene: 1. CDR1 MNHEY and CDR2 SMNVEV come from the germline V gene (reference sequence). The CDR3 runs 15 residues.

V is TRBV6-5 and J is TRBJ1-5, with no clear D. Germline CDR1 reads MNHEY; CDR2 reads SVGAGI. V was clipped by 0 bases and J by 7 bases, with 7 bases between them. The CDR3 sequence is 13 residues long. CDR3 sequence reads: CASSYSQAQPQHF. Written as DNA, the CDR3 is TGTGCCAGCAGTTACTCTCAGGCCCAGCCCCAGCATTTT.

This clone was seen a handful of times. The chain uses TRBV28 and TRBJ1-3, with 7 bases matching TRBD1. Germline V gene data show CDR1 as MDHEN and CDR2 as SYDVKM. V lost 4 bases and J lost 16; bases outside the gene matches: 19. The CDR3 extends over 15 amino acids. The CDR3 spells CASSSLVGQPVSGYF. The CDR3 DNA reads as TGTGCCAGCAGTTCACTGGTGGGACAGCCGGTCTCCGGGTATTTT.

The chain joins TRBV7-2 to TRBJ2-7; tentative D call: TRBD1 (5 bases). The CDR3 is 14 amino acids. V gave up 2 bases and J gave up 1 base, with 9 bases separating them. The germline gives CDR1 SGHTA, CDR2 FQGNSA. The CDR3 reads CASSLQGNSYEQYF. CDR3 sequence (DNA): TGTGCCAGCAGCTTACAGGGTAATTCCTACGAGCAGTACTTC.

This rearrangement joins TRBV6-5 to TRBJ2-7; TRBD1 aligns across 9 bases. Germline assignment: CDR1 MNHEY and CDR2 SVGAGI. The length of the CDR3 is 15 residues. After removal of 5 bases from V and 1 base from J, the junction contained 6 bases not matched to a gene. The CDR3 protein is CASSPDRGGSYEQYF. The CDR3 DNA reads TGTGCCAGCAGTCCGGACAGGGGAGGGTCCTACGAGCAGTACTTC.

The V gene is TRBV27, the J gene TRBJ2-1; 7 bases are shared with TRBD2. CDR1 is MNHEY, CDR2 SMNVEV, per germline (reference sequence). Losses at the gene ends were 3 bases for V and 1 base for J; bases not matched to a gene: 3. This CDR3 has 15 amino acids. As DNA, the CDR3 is TGTGCCAGCAGTTTTGGCGGGGGTTCCTACAATGAGCAGTTCTTC. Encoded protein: CASSFGGGSYNEQFF.

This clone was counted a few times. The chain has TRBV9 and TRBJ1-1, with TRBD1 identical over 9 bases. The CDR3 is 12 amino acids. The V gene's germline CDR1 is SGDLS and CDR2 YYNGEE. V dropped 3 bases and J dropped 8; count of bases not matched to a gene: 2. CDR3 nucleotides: TGTGCCAGCAGCGCCGGGACAGGGGAAGCTTTCTTT. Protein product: CASSAGTGEAFF.

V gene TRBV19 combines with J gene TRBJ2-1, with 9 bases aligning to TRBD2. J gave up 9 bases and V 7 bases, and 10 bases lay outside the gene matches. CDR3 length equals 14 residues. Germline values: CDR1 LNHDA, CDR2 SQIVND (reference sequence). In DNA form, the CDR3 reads TGTGCCAGTAATCTGCGGGAGGGCCGGGGTGAGCAGTTCTTC. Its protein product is CASNLREGRGEQFF.

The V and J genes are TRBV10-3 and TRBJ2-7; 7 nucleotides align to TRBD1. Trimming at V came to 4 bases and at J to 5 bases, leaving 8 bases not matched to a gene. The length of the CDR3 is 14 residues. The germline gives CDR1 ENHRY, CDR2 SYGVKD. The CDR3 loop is CAISGARGSHEQYF. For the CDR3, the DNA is TGTGCCATCAGTGGGGCCAGGGGGTCCCACGAGCAGTACTTC.